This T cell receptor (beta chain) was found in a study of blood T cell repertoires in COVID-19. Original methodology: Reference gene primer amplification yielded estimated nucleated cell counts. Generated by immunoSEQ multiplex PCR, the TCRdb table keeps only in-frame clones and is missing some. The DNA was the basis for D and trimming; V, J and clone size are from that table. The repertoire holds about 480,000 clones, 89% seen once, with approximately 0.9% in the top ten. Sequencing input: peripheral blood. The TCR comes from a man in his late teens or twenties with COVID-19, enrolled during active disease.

Written as DNA, the CDR3 is TGTGCCACTCGAGGCACAGGGTTTAATACTGAAGCTTTCTTT. The encoded protein is CATRGTGFNTEAFF. The V call is TRBV24-1, the J call TRBJ1-1; tentative D call: TRBD1 (6 bases). Per germline, CDR1 KGHDR and CDR2 SFDVKD. CDR3 length: 14 amino acids. The V end lost 10 bases, the J end lost 5 bases, and 19 bases lay between the germline ends.